The entry below gives a single T cell receptor beta chain sequence along with its context. No antigen is known for it. Base qualities are not recorded, but no much larger clone differs from it by a single base. Libraries were prepared through the immunoSEQ multiplex PCR assay. The multiplex PCR relied on a mix of 60 forward primers for TCR Vbeta segments and 13 reverse primers for TCR Jbeta segments. The CDR3 region of rearranged TCR beta genes was amplified from genomic DNA by a multiplex PCR assay. On the Illumina HiSeq System, the amplified TCR beta libraries were sequenced as 87-base-pair reads. As for the original processing: Across the 640 or so repertoires, a later analysis counted approximately 83 million unique TCR beta chains, around 11 million of which were shared by at least two donors. A nearest-neighbor algorithm error-corrected the raw reads and collapsed the reads into unique sequences, merging closely related sequences to remove PCR and sequencing errors. V, D and J gene segments were assigned by aligning CDR3 sequences to IMGT reference sequences. For a sequence to be retained, at least a six-nucleotide match to both a V gene segment and a J gene segment was required. Rearrangements were called productive when the CDR3 lacked stop codons and stayed in frame with V and J; all others were non-productive. Following IMGT convention, CDR3 was defined as the stretch from the second conserved V-encoded cysteine to the conserved J-encoded phenylalanine. The earlier analysis of more than 450 of the donors excluded sequences that lacked an unambiguous match to a single V gene segment. An earlier analysis of approximately 590 of the donors called V segments functional above 56.7% productive rearrangements and segregating when the between-donor standard deviation exceeded 5%. A statistical classification framework was built for diagnosing cytomegalovirus status from the catalog of TCR beta chain sequences. A later analysis assigned V and J genes by comparing TCR nucleotide sequences with IMGT/GENE-DB human TR gene sequences. In a later analysis, CDR3 sequences and most-parsimonious VDJ recombination scenarios were assigned using the TCRdist pipeline. In a later analysis, each TCR beta chain was defined by its CDR3 amino acid sequence together with its V-gene family, and reads lacking a unique V-gene family were excluded. As a way to deal with suspected cross-contamination and a sequencing artifact, a later analysis dropped 450 to 600 nucleotide sequences that were highly shared and had low generation probability. In a later analysis, a clonal expansion index was calculated for each public chain from normalized within-repertoire ranks of inferred template counts. In a later analysis, generation probabilities were computed with a VDJ recombination model fitted to out-of-frame rearrangements, and the resulting probabilities were checked against IGoR. In a later analysis, TCR-TCR, TCR-HLA and TCR-CMV co-occurrence was scored with hypergeometric tests, and a repertoire-size bias correction was applied to TCR pairs. In a later analysis, false discovery rates were estimated by permuting HLA or CMV assignments 20 times. A later analysis grouped co-occurring TCRs with DBSCAN, adding TCRdist sequence similarity when clustering within HLA-allele-positive subsets. Repertoires with fewer than 30,000 or more than 120,000 public chains, plus five repertoires with anomalous nucleotide sharing, were excluded from co-occurrence clustering. TCRdb holds this immuneACCESS table with in-frame rearrangements only. Some clones are missing; in checked studies, unresolved V genes explain under half, and the rest has no known cause. That table furnishes V, J and clone size, whereas the DNA furnished D and trimming. Here the sample has about 84,000 clones; over 75% occur a single time. The ten largest clonotypes hold 2% to 3% of the sample.

The source of the sample is a study of cytomegalovirus exposure and HLA in healthy donors (dated by TCRdb to between 2016 and 2019). Looking at the study overall: In an earlier analysis of some 550 of the donors, approximately 260 Gb of sequence data and 95 million to 130 million unique TCR beta sequences from 150 million to 200 million T cells were reported. Donor age, sex, ethnicity and CMV serostatus were compiled together with the repertoire data. A later analysis re-examined previously published TCR beta repertoires from 600 to 700 donors and added high-resolution HLA genotyping to investigate patterns of TCR occurrence. Across about 370 genotyped donors of the cohort, an average of approximately 240,000 unique TCR beta nucleotide sequences per donor were sequenced, and 15% to 20% of those sequences were non-productive. An earlier analysis of 587 of the donors used high-throughput TCR beta sequencing to judge whether each TCR beta V gene segment behaved as functional or pseudogenic. An early release covering 550 to 700 HLA-typed donors comprised about 310 gigabases of sequencing data and some 79 million unique TCR sequences. The study profiled the T cell repertoires of under 700 subjects by immunosequencing and related them to cytomegalovirus serostatus. The study aimed to test whether signatures of past pathogen exposure could be identified by cataloging public T cell receptors. Besides the first cohort of roughly 660 subjects, a separate validation cohort made up of over a hundred different subjects was used. Of the roughly 400 genotyped donors, approximately 81% were placed in the genetic ancestry cluster associated with self-reported Caucasian donors. HLA typing included class I and class II loci at four-digit resolution. A later genetic analysis used genome-wide SNP genotypes for about 65% of the 666 donors, treating that subset as a discovery cohort. Every repertoire in the discovery cohort had been generated on one and the same sequencing platform. To predict cytomegalovirus infection status, the study combined high-throughput TCR immunosequencing, statistical association of individual TCRs with disease status, and machine learning. A handful of DR-DQ haplotypes were treated as single units for association and clustering because of strong linkage in the cohort. In the later analysis, no new phenotypic data were used to find candidate immune exposures; instead, reliance was placed on TCR beta sequences and their occurrence across donors. The number of typed donors differed by locus: 629-630 for A, B, C, DRB1 and DQB1; roughly 510 for DQA1; 606 for DPA1; and about 450 for DPB1.

Summary of the overall study and its limitations: A later genetic analysis reported fewer N-insertions in productive TCRs among donors in an Asian-associated ancestry cluster than the roughly 620-donor mean. Approximately 18 rarely observed V segments, including chromosome 9 orphons, were excluded from the earlier analysis of about 500 of the donors because counts were too low. A further reported finding was that TCR beta sequences accurately predicted the HLA-A and HLA-B alleles for most subjects in the first cohort. The authors suggested that the approach could potentially be extended to other disease states and immunological phenotypes. A later analysis found that most CMV-associated TCR beta chains appeared HLA-restricted, with HLA associations seemingly driven largely by CMV exposure. In vitro tests confirmed that three of the cytomegalovirus-associated TCR beta chains recognize cytomegalovirus antigens. In a later analysis, HLA-associated TCR beta chains were found to be more clonally expanded and to have lower generation probabilities than equally common non-associated chains. In a later analysis, 15,000 to 20,000 TCR beta sequences were associated with specific HLA alleles at a false discovery rate of 0.05. Cytomegalovirus status was reported to be diagnosed by the classifier with high specificity and sensitivity in both the original and validation cohorts. Broadly in line with IMGT annotations, most TCR beta V segments showed up in productive rearrangements about 90% or about 30% of the time in an earlier analysis of several hundred of the donors. Correlated functional status among segregating V segments might be attributable to linkage disequilibrium, but an unknown experimental factor could not be ruled out. The sequencing pipeline was judged likely to have produced a cluster of highly shared sequence variants as a technical artifact. An association between a missense DCLRE1C variant and V-gene and J-gene trimming of TCR beta chains was found in a later genetic analysis and replicated in an independent cohort. Immune exposure information for the cohort was limited to CMV serostatus. The study listed 150 to 200 TCR beta chains as associated with cytomegalovirus. A later analysis found that TCR association rates varied across HLA loci, with DRB1 alleles showing the most associated TCRs and HLA-C alleles the fewest. This cohort had only TCR beta chains sequenced, and the lack of alpha or paired-chain data limited which features could be detected. In a later analysis, several top co-occurrence clusters were reported to appear linked to parvovirus B19, influenza, CMV and Epstein-Barr virus. Presence/absence analyses assumed roughly uniform sequencing depth across donors, an assumption that may not hold. Strong co-occurrence of HLA alleles, especially DR and DQ, made assigning TCR associations to individual alleles difficult. Most TCR sequences were observed very rarely across donors, whereas some public TCRs were present in many individuals. Because some donors lacked HLA typing at each locus, the association tests relied only on the typed subset.

In total, more than 500 healthy bone marrow donors made up the cohort. At the time of sampling, all cohort members were nominally healthy, though unrecorded immune exposures were likely present. The donor was CMV seropositive and was included in the group of approximately 310 seropositive cohort members. Every donor gave a peripheral blood sample, and the peripheral blood mononuclear cells from that sample were used for TCR beta sequencing. The Qiagen DNeasy Blood Extraction Kit was used to extract genomic DNA from the blood cell samples. The source is a male donor in good health and CMV-seropositive. Sequenced: PBMCs.

The CDR3 loop reads CASSPRAGGTYNEQFF. The nucleotides are TGTGCCAGCAGCCCTAGGGCGGGAGGCACCTACAATGAGCAGTTCTTC. The rearranged chain carries TRBV7-2 and TRBJ2-1, and 8 bases in between align with TRBD2. From a lookup of the germline V gene, CDR1 and CDR2 are SGHTA and FQGNSA. The cysteine opens and the phenylalanine closes a CDR3 of 16 amino acids. Of all the DNA, just the CDR3 is kept, 48 bases in frame from base 1. V has 5 bases trimmed and J has 2 bases trimmed; junction bases matching no gene number 8.